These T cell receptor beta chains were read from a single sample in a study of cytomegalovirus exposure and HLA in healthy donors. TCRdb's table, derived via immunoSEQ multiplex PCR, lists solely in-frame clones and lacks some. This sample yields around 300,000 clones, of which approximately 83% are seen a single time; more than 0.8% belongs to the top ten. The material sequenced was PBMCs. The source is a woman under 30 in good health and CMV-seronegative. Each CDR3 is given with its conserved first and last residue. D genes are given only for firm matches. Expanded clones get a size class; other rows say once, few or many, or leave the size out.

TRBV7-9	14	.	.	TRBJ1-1	TGTGCCAGCAGCTTAGCGCAGGGATTCACTGAAGCTTTCTTT	CASSLAQGFTEAFF
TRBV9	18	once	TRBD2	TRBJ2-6	TGTGCCAGCAGCGTAGCTGTGGGACTAGCGACCGGGGCCAACGTCCTGACTTTC	CASSVAVGLATGANVLTF
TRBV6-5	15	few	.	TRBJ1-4	TGTGCCAGCAGCACGAAAAGGCTTTCGGGTGAAAAACTGTTTTTT	CASSTKRLSGEKLFF
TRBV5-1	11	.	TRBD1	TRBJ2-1	TGCGCCAGCAGGAAGGACAGGGGGCAGTTCTTC	CASRKDRGQFF
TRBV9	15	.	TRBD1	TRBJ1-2	TGTGCCAGCAGCATTACAGGGGCTCTTAACTATGGCTACACCTTC	CASSITGALNYGYTF
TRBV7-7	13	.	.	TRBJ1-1	TGTGCTAGCAGCCGACAGATGAACACTGAAGCTTTCTTT	CASSRQMNTEAFF
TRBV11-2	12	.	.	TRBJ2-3	TGTGCCAGCAGCCTAACGACAGATACGCAGTATTTT	CASSLTTDTQYF
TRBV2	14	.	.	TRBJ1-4	TGTGCCAGCAGTGTAACGGGATTCAATGAAAAACTGTTTTTT	CASSVTGFNEKLFF
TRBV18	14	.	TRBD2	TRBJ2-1	TGTGCCAGCTCACCCCCAGGGAGGGGCGATGAGCAGTTCTTC	CASSPPGRGDEQFF
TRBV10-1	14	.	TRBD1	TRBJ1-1	TGCGCCAGCAGCCCTGGACAGGGGGCCACTGAAGCTTTCTTT	CASSPGQGATEAFF
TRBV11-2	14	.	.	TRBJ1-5	TGTGCCAGCAGCCCGACAGGAAGCAATCAGCCCCAGCATTTT	CASSPTGSNQPQHF
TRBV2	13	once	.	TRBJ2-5	TGTGCCAGCAGTGACCTAGTAGGACTCGCCCAGTACTTC	CASSDLVGLAQYF
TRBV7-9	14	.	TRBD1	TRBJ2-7	TGTGCCAGCAGGCGGGACAGGGCCACCTACGAGCAGTACTTC	CASRRDRATYEQYF
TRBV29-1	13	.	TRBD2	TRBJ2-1	TGCAGCGCCGAGGGGCTAGCGGTTAATGAGCAGTTCTTC	CSAEGLAVNEQFF
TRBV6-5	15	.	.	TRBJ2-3	TGTGCCAGCAGATTAGGACAAAGGACGGCAGATACGCAGTATTTT	CASRLGQRTADTQYF
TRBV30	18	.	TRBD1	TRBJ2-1	TGTGCCTGGGCCAGAGGGTTCCTTGGGACAGGGGGGAAACGTGAGCAGTTCTTC	CAWARGFLGTGGKREQFF
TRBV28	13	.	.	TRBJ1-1	TGTGCCAGCAGTGAACAGCGGGGCACTGAAGCTTTCTTT	CASSEQRGTEAFF
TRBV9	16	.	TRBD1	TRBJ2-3	TGTGCCAGCAGCGTTTGGACAGGGCAGGGCACAGATACGCAGTATTTT	CASSVWTGQGTDTQYF
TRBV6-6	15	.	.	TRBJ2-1	TGTGCCAGCAGGATCCGGTTGGCAGGCTACAATGAGCAGTTCTTC	CASRIRLAGYNEQFF
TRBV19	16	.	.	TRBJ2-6	TGTGCCAGTAGTATAGACAGTATCTCTGGGGCCAACGTCCTGACTTTC	CASSIDSISGANVLTF
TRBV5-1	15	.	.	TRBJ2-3	TGCGCCAGCAGCAGGGCGGCAGGGGACACAGATACGCAGTATTTT	CASSRAAGDTDTQYF
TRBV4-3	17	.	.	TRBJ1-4	TGCGCCAGCAGCCAGTCACTTAATCAGTACAGGAATGAAAAACTGTTTTTT	CASSQSLNQYRNEKLFF
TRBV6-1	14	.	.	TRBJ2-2	TGTGCCAGCAGTGGGGCGGGAAACACCGGGGAGCTGTTTTTT	CASSGAGNTGELFF